This record covers a single TCR beta chain. Its specificity is unknown. The CDR3 is 15 amino acids. From germline, CDR1 is ENHRY and CDR2 SYGVKD. V lost 2 bases and J lost 2; bases outside the gene matches: 4. Investigators divided CD4+ cells into CD45RA+ naive and CD45RA-negative memory subsets. The source of the sample is a study of shared clonotypes between healthy human individuals. Study background: Three CD4 naive, three CD4 memory, two CD8 naive and one CD8 memory plate were used per donor.

Around 200 ng DNA, about 28,000 T cell genomes, went into each sorted-subset replicate PCR. Here immunoSEQ multiplex PCR was the method, and the copy in TCRdb shows in-frame clones only, minus some. The sample yields approximately 2.1 million clones, about 92% seen once. Whole-study findings and limits: Rarefaction demonstrated incomplete sorted-subset sequencing despite large depth.

This chain connects TRBV10-3 to TRBJ2-7; 9 bases align to TRBD1. The TCR comes from a man between 18 and 29 years old in good health. Some clones in this sample may be carry-over from other donors' samples. The sequenced sample was naive CD4+ T cells from PBMCs. Indicated subset: CD45RA+ positively selected. The CDR3 region is CAISERGQGTYEQYF. The CDR3 nucleotides are TGTGCCATCAGTGAGCGGGGACAGGGAACCTACGAGCAGTACTTC.